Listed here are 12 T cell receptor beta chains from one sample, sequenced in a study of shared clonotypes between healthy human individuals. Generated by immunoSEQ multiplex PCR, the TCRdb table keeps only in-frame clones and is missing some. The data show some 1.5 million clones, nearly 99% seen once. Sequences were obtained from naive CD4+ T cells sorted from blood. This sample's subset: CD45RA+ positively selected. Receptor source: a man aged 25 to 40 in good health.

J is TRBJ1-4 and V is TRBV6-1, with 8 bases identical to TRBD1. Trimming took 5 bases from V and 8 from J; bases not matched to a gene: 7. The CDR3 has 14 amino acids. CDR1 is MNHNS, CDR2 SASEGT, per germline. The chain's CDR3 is CASSQQGVEEKLFF. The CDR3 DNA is TGTGCCAGCAGTCAACAGGGGGTGGAAGAAAAACTGTTTTTT.

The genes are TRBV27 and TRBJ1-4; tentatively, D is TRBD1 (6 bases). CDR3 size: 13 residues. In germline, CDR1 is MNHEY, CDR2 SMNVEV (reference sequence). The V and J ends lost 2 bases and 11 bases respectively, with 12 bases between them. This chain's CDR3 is CASSLVQGHKLFF. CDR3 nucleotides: TGTGCCAGCAGTTTAGTACAGGGACACAAACTGTTTTTT.

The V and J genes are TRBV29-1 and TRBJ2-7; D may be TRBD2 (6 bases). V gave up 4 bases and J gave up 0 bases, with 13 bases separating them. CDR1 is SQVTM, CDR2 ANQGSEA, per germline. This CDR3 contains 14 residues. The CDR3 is CSVGAGLSSYEQYF. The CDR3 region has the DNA TGCAGCGTTGGAGCGGGCCTCAGCTCCTACGAGCAGTACTTC.

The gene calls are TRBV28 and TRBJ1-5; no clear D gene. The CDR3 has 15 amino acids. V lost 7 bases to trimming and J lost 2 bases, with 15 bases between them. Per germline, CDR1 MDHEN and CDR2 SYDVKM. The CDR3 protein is CASTPPPSGNQPQHF. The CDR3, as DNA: TGTGCCAGCACCCCCCCGCCAAGCGGCAATCAGCCCCAGCATTTT.

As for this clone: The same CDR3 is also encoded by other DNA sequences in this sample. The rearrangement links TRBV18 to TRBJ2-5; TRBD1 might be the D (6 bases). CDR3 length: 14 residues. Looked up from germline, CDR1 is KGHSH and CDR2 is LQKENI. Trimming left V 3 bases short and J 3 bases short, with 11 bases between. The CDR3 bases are TGTGCCAGCTCACCCAGTCAGGGGAAAGAGACCCAGTACTTC. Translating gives CASSPSQGKETQYF.

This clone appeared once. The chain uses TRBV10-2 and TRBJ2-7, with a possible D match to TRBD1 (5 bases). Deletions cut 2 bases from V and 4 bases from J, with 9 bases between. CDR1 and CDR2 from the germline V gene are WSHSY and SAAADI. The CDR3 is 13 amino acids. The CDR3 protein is CASSERGLYEQYF. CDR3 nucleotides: TGCGCCAGCAGTGAGAGGGGCCTGTACGAGCAGTACTTC.

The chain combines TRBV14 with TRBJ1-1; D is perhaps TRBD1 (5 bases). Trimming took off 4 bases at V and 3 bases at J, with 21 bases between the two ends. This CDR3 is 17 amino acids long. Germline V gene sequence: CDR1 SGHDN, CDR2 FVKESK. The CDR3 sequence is CASSPKTLRGGYTEAFF. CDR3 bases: TGTGCCAGCAGCCCCAAAACATTACGTGGGGGTTACACTGAAGCTTTCTTT.

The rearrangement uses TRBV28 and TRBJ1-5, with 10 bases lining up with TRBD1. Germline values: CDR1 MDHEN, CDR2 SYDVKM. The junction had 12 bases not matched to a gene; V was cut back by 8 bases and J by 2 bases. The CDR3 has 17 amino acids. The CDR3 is CASWQTLGTGGNQPQHF. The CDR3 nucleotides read TGTGCCAGCTGGCAGACCCTTGGGACAGGGGGCAATCAGCCCCAGCATTTT.

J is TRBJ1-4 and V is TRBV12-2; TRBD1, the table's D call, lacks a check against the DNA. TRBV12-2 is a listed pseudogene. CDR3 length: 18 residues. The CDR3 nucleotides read TGTGCAAGTCGCTTCGGTGCGGGTGGGACAGGGTATTATGAAAAACTGTTTTTT. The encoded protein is CASRFGAGGTGYYEKLFF.

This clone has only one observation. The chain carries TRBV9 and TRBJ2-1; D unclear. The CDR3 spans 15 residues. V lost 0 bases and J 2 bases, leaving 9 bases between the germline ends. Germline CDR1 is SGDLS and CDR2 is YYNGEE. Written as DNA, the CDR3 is TGTGCCAGCAGCGTAGGACCAGTCACCTACAATGAGCAGTTCTTC. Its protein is CASSVGPVTYNEQFF.

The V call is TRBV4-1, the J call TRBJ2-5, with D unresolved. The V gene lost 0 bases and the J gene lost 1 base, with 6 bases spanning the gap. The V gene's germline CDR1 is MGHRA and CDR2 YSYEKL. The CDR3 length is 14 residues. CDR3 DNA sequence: TGCGCCAGCAGCCAAGATCACGCCCAAGAGACCCAGTACTTC. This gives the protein CASSQDHAQETQYF.

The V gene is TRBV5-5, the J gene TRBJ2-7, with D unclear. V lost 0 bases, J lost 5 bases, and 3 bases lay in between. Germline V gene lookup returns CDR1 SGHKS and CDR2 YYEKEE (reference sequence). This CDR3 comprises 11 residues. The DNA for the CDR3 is TGTGCCAGCAGCTTGGAACACGAGCAGTACTTC. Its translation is CASSLEHEQYF.